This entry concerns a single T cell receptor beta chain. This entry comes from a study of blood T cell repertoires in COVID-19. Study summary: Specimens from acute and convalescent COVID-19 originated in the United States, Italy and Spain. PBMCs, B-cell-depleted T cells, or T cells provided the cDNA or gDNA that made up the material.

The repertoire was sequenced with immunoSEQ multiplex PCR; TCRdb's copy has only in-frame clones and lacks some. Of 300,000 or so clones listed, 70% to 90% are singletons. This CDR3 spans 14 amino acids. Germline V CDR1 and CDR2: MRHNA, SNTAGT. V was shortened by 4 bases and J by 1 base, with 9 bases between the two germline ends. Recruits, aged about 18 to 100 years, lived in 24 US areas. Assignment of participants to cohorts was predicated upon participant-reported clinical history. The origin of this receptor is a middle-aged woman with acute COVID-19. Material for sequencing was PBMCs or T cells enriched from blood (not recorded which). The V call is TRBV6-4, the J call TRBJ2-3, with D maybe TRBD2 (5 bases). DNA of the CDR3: TGTGCCAGCAGTGCGGACTCCCGCACAGATACGCAGTATTTT. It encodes CASSADSRTDTQYF.